The table lists the clone carrying this T cell receptor (beta chain) with a few counts. Antigen unknown. This sample stems from a study of CD8 T cells in ankylosing spondylitis. General observations from the study: Significantly higher representation of disease-linked clones was reported for matched ankylosing spondylitis synovial fluid. Made up of eight or nine highly homologous variants, a TCR beta motif appeared characteristic of ankylosing spondylitis blood.

Quantitative 5'-RACE with molecular barcodes generated TCR beta libraries. TCRdb ran MiXCR on the 5' RACE reads and lists one entry per CDR3 protein. The table records 350,000 to 550,000 distinct CDR3 sequences, roughly a quarter of them present only once. This CDR3 has 11 amino acids. Between the trimmed V and J ends, which lost 9 bases and 10 bases, there was a span of 13 bases. CDR1 is ENHRY and CDR2 is SYGVKD in the germline V gene. This receptor was taken from a male donor with ankylosing spondylitis. The sample consisted of blood, either unsorted or a sorted T cell fraction (not recorded which). The chain combines TRBV10-3 with TRBJ2-1; possible D gene TRBD2, 7 bases. The CDR3 region is CAISGGYEQFF. CDR3 nucleotides: TGTGCCATTTCGGGGGGCTACGAGCAGTTCTTC.